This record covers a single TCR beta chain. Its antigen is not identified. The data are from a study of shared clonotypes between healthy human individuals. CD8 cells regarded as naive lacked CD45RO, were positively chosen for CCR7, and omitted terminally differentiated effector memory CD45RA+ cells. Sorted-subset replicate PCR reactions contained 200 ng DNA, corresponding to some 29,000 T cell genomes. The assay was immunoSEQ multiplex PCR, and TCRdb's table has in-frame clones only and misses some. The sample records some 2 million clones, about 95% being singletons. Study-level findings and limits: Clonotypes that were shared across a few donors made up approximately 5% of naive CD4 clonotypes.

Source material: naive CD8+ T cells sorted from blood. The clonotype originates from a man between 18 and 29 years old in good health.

The chain's CDR3 is CASSLGFRGEQFF. CDR3 in DNA: TGTGCCAGCAGCCTAGGGTTCCGCGGTGAGCAGTTCTTC. The chain joins TRBV5-5 to TRBJ2-1; D uncertain. Per germline, CDR1 SGHKS and CDR2 YYEKEE (reference sequence). CDR3 length: 13 amino acids. V was shortened by 4 bases and J by 9 bases, with 14 bases between the two germline ends.